The source of this T cell receptor (beta chain) is a study of control samples from healthy donors and cancer patients. Assay used: immunoSEQ multiplex PCR; TCRdb lists only in-frame clones, some missing. The sample lists some 130,000 clones, 85% to 95% occurring once. CDR1 is SQVTM and CDR2 is ANQGSEA in the germline V gene. The CDR3 is 14 amino acids. J gave up 8 bases and V 0 bases, and 8 bases lay outside the gene matches. The receptor was isolated from a man younger than 35 in good health. The rearrangement uses TRBV29-1 and TRBJ1-2; 8 bases match TRBD1. The sample taken for sequencing was blood. CDR3 nucleotide sequence: TGCAGCGTTGAAGAGGGGGACAGGACAAAGGGCTACACCTTC. Translated: CSVEEGDRTKGYTF.